These 24 T cell receptor beta chains share one sample of origin, sequenced in a study of OX40 agonist ivuxolimab in advanced cancers. The library was obtained by the immunoSEQ multiplex PCR assay. What TCRdb holds here is the immuneACCESS table cut down to in-frame rearrangements. Part of the clones is not present; checked against another copy, under half of the missing clones reflect an unresolved V gene, and the others are unexplained. A total of around 89,000 clones appear in this sample, approximately 90% of them only once. Of the sample, roughly 0.64% is held by the ten largest clones. The sequenced sample was CD4+ or CD8+ T cells sorted from blood, obtained in a trial of the OX40 agonist ivuxolimab. Receptor source: an adult with an advanced solid tumor such as melanoma, head and neck, liver or kidney cancer.

The chain couples TRBV6-5 to TRBJ2-1; 10 positions agree with TRBD2. The germline V gene encodes CDR1 MNHEY and CDR2 SVGAGI. The CDR3 spans 13 residues. Trimming at V came to 8 bases and at J to 3 bases, leaving 1 base not matched to a gene. CDR3 sequence reads: CASRTSGYNEQFF. The DNA for the CDR3 is TGTGCCAGCCGGACTAGCGGCTACAATGAGCAGTTCTTC.

This clone was seen a few times. This rearrangement joins TRBV5-6 to TRBJ2-7; 8 bases are shared with TRBD1. Trimming took 0 bases from V and 3 from J; bases not matched to a gene: 8. Germline V gives CDR1 SGHDT, CDR2 YYEEEE. This CDR3 spans 16 amino acids. As DNA, the CDR3 is TGTGCCAGCAGCTTGGCCCCGGGACAGGAATTCTACGAGCAGTACTTC. This gives the protein CASSLAPGQEFYEQYF.

This clone appeared a few times. This sequence joins TRBV6-5 and TRBJ1-6; D may be TRBD1 (6 bases). The CDR3 extends over 15 amino acids. Between the trimmed V and J ends, which lost 7 bases and 6 bases, there was a span of 16 bases. CDR1 and CDR2 (germline): MNHEY, SVGAGI. The CDR3 protein is CASTSPGHSNSPLHF. In DNA form, the CDR3 reads TGTGCCAGCACCTCCCCGGGACACTCTAATTCACCCCTCCACTTT.

The chain combines TRBV5-1 with TRBJ2-1, with D unresolved. Germline V gene sequence: CDR1 SGHRS, CDR2 YFSETQ. The V and J ends lost 3 bases and 8 bases respectively, with 12 bases between them. CDR3 size: 13 residues. The CDR3 reads CASSWGTKDEQFF. Written as DNA, the CDR3 is TGCGCCAGCAGCTGGGGTACGAAGGATGAGCAGTTCTTC.

The genes are TRBV5-1 and TRBJ2-2; D might be TRBD1 or TRBD2, each matching 6 bases. With 2 bases removed from V and 3 bases from J, the gap between germline ends came to 11 bases. The CDR3 covers 15 residues. In germline, CDR1 is SGHRS, CDR2 YFSETQ. The CDR3 loop reads CASSLAGEDTGELFF. As DNA, the CDR3 is TGCGCCAGCAGCTTAGCAGGGGAGGACACCGGGGAGCTGTTTTTT.

This chain joins TRBV19 and TRBJ2-7; 8 bases match TRBD2. Germline CDR1 LNHDA, CDR2 SQIVND (reference sequence). The CDR3 runs 16 residues. The V and J ends lost 3 bases and 2 bases, in that order; junction bases with no gene match: 9. The DNA for the CDR3 is TGTGCCAGTAGTATTTGGCCAGCGGGAGATGCCTACGAGCAGTACTTC. Translating it yields CASSIWPAGDAYEQYF.

This clone has only one observation. CDR3 sequence (DNA): TGCGCCAGCAGCCAAGAGACAGCTCAAGAGACCCAGTACTTC. Translating it yields CASSQETAQETQYF. This chain uses TRBV4-3 with TRBJ2-5, with D perhaps matching TRBD1 (5 bases). The ends were cut back, 0 bases at V and 2 bases at J, with 7 bases in the middle. The CDR3 totals 14 residues. The V gene's germline CDR1 is LGHNA and CDR2 YSLEER.

The J gene is TRBJ1-2, the V gene TRBV7-6, with 9 nucleotides matching TRBD1. V lost 5 bases to trimming and J lost 8 bases; unmatched junction nucleotides: 9. The CDR3 spans 14 residues. CDR1 is SGHVS and CDR2 is FNYEAQ in the germline V gene. CDR3 amino acids: CASSPGQGGEGYTF. DNA for the CDR3: TGTGCCAGCAGCCCGGGACAGGGAGGTGAAGGCTACACCTTC.

The chain recombines TRBV5-1 with TRBJ2-7, with D unresolved. The CDR3 length is 14 residues. Between the trimmed V and J ends, which lost 2 bases and 7 bases, there was a span of 16 bases. Germline V CDR1 and CDR2: SGHRS, YFSETQ. CDR3 in amino acids: CASSFAGMVEEQYF. The CDR3 DNA follows: TGCGCCAGCAGCTTTGCAGGTATGGTGGAAGAGCAGTACTTC.

The table lists this clone with a count of one. The chain employs TRBV7-2 and TRBJ2-3; D not resolved. Trimming shortened V by 5 bases and J by 1 base, and 7 bases separated the two germline ends. The CDR3 covers 13 residues. In germline, CDR1 is SGHTA, CDR2 FQGNSA. CDR3 in amino acids: CASSQEGTDTQYF. The CDR3, as DNA: TGTGCCAGCAGCCAAGAGGGCACAGATACGCAGTATTTT. The whole variable domain, remainder taken from reference TRBV7-2 and TRBJ2-3, is GAGVSQSPSNKVTEKGKDVELRCDPISGHTALYWYRQSLGQGLEFLIYFQGNSAPDKSGLPSDRFSAERTGGSVSTLTIQRTQQEDSAVYLCASSQEGTDTQYFGPGTRLTVL.

The gene calls are TRBV4-1 and TRBJ1-4, with a tentative D call TRBD1 (5 bases). The CDR3 loop spans 13 amino acids. The ends were cut back, 4 bases at V and 7 bases at J, with 10 bases in the middle. Per the germline V gene, CDR1 is MGHRA and CDR2 is YSYEKL. DNA for the CDR3: TGCGCCAGCAGCCGCGGGGGGTCTGAAAAACTGTTTTTT. It specifies CASSRGGSEKLFF.

The CDR3: CASSIDRNTGELFF. The CDR3 DNA reads as TGTGCCAGTAGTATAGACAGGAACACCGGGGAGCTGTTTTTT. V usage is TRBV19 and J usage is TRBJ2-2; D ambiguous. V was pared by 0 bases and J by 1 base, with 3 bases between. Germline CDR1 is LNHDA and CDR2 is SQIVND (reference sequence). The CDR3 consists of 14 residues.

The V and J genes are TRBV7-2 and TRBJ1-5, with D maybe TRBD1 (5 bases). The germline V and J ends were trimmed by 5 bases and 0 bases, with 11 bases remaining between them. Germline CDR1 and CDR2: SGHTA and FQGNSA. The CDR3 has 15 amino acids. DNA for the CDR3: TGTGCCAGCAGCCGGGACGCTTATAGCAATCAGCCCCAGCATTTT. Its protein product is CASSRDAYSNQPQHF.

The chain combines TRBV5-1 with TRBJ1-3; 7 nucleotides agree with TRBD1. The length of the CDR3 is 13 residues. V lost 1 base and J lost 6; bases outside the gene matches: 1. The germline gives CDR1 SGHRS, CDR2 YFSETQ. CDR3 DNA sequence: TGCGCCAGCAGCTTGACAGGGGAAAACACCATATATTTT. Protein sequence: CASSLTGENTIYF.

Comment on this clone: In the same sample, other DNA sequences code for this CDR3. This rearrangement joins TRBV28 to TRBJ2-7; 8 bases are shared with TRBD1. With 6 bases clipped from V and 4 bases from J, the junction kept 8 bases outside the gene matches. CDR1 MDHEN and CDR2 SYDVKM come from the germline V gene. The CDR3 covers 14 residues. This CDR3 reads CASSLTGGYYEQYF. CDR3 sequence (DNA): TGTGCCAGCAGCTTAACAGGGGGGTATTACGAGCAGTACTTC.

The chain recombines TRBV30 with TRBJ1-6; D uncertain. Germline CDR1 GTSNPN, CDR2 SVGIG (reference sequence). The length of the CDR3 is 10 residues. Trimming left V 4 bases short and J 13 bases short, with 8 bases between. In nucleotides, the CDR3 is TGTGCCTGGAACGGATCCCCCCTCCACTTT. This codes for CAWNGSPLHF. Filled out from reference TRBV30 and TRBJ1-6, the complete variable domain reads SQTIHQWPATLVQPVGSPLSLECTVEGTSNPNLYWYRQAAGRGLQLLFYSVGIGQISSEVPQNLSASRPQDRQFILSSKKLLLSDSGFYLCAWNGSPLHFGNGTRLTVT.

This CDR3 is CASSGLAQETQYF. In nucleotides, the CDR3 is TGTGCCAGCTCAGGGCTAGCTCAAGAGACCCAGTACTTC. The chain joins TRBV18 to TRBJ2-5, with D maybe TRBD2 (5 bases). CDR3 length: 13 residues. Germline V gene sequence: CDR1 KGHSH, CDR2 LQKENI. V lost 5 bases and J lost 2, with 9 bases in between.

The chain couples TRBV10-3 to TRBJ1-1, with a weak D call TRBD1 (5 bases). V was clipped by 3 bases and J by 1 base, with 9 bases between them. From germline, CDR1 is ENHRY and CDR2 SYGVKD. The CDR3 runs to 14 residues. This CDR3 reads CAISEPGQNTEAFF. The CDR3 nucleotides are TGTGCCATCAGTGAACCCGGACAGAACACTGAAGCTTTCTTT.

The rearrangement joins TRBV7-8 to TRBJ2-7; D remains unclear. The germline CDR1 and CDR2 sequences are SGHVS and FQNEAQ. Trimming cost V 5 bases and J 4 bases, with 6 bases left between them. The CDR3 has 11 residues. CDR3: CASSAQYEQYF. The CDR3, as DNA: TGTGCCAGCAGCGCCCAATACGAGCAGTACTTC.

The CDR3 here is CASSLKVGHEQYF. The CDR3 coding sequence is TGCGCCAGCAGCTTAAAGGTAGGCCACGAGCAGTACTTC. This chain uses TRBV5-1 with TRBJ2-7; D is ambiguous. This CDR3 contains 13 residues. V lost 2 bases, J lost 5 bases, and 11 bases lay in between. Germline-derived CDR1 and CDR2 are SGHRS and YFSETQ.

The J gene is TRBJ2-1, the V gene TRBV10-3; 10 nucleotides agree with TRBD2. The CDR3 loop spans 15 amino acids. Unmatched junction bases numbered 2, after V lost 5 bases and J lost 1 base. Germline V lookup: CDR1 ENHRY, CDR2 SYGVKD. In DNA form, the CDR3 reads TGTGCCATCAGTCCTAGCGGGGGATCCTACAATGAGCAGTTCTTC. This translates into CAISPSGGSYNEQFF.

This rearrangement joins TRBV11-2 to TRBJ1-1, with a possible D match to TRBD1 (6 bases). Germline CDR1 SGHAT, CDR2 FQNNGV. V lost 5 bases, J lost 6 bases, and 22 bases lay in between. CDR3 length equals 16 residues. As DNA, the CDR3 is TGTGCCAGCAGCCCCTGGGGGGACACCCCCTGGGCTGAAGCTTTCTTT. This translates into CASSPWGDTPWAEAFF.

J is TRBJ2-7 and V is TRBV7-2, with a weak D call TRBD2 (6 bases). Germline V lookup: CDR1 SGHTA, CDR2 FQGNSA. The CDR3 loop spans 15 amino acids. V shed 4 bases and J shed 1 base, with 14 bases lying between them. The CDR3 sequence: CASSSSSVQSYEQYF. The DNA of the CDR3 is TGTGCCAGCAGCTCATCTAGCGTTCAATCCTACGAGCAGTACTTC.

The chain links TRBV5-1 to TRBJ1-2, with a possible D match to TRBD1 (6 bases). V was shortened by 3 bases and J by 4 bases, with 13 bases between the two germline ends. The germline gives CDR1 SGHRS, CDR2 YFSETQ. CDR3 size: 14 residues. CDR3 nucleotides: TGCGCCAGCAGCTCTGGGGGCAGAGTCTATGGCTACACCTTC. It specifies CASSSGGRVYGYTF. The full variable domain, completed using reference TRBV5-1 and TRBJ1-2, is KAGVTQTPRYLIKTRGQQVTLSCSPISGHRSVSWYQQTPGQGLQFLFEYFSETQRNKGNFPGRFSGRQFSNSRSEMNVSTLELGDSALYLCASSSGGRVYGYTFGSGTRLTVV.